This T cell receptor (beta chain) originates from a study of blood T cells in healthy people across ages. Study-level points and caveats: Greater diversity and more naive CD4+ cells were seen in long-lived donors than in aged donors.

The authors ran a second PCR of about 6 to 11 cycles using a sample-barcoded 5' primer and a J-beta primer mix. TCRdb ran MiXCR on the 5' RACE reads and lists one entry per CDR3 protein. Seen here are roughly 800,000 distinct CDR3 sequences, 20% to 25% observed once, and the top ten hold under 9.5%. As concerns this clonotype: Its target is unknown.

Ranging in age from roughly 6 to 90, the donors were healthy Caucasian individuals from Russia. Each sample had at least 6.5 million PBMCs isolated. This sample also appeared in a second study, on T cells of mothers and their children.

This TCR derives from a boy aged 10-17 years in good health. Sequencing was carried out using blood.

Here the CDR3 reads CASSSNRGRGYTF. The CDR3 DNA sequence: TGTGCCAGCAGCTCCAACAGGGGAAGGGGCTACACCTTC. The chain uses TRBV7-2 and TRBJ1-2; the match to TRBD1 covers 7 bases. CDR1 SGHTA and CDR2 FQGNSA come from the germline V gene. V trimming: 4 bases; J trimming: 8 bases; junction bases outside the gene matches: 7. CDR3 length: 13 residues.